These T cell receptor beta chains were read from a single sample in a study of beta chain features in type 1 diabetes. TCRdb's copy holds only in-frame clones and misses some; the assay was immunoSEQ multiplex PCR. Of some 370,000 clones detected, around 10% appear once; the ten largest clones hold about 0.6%. The specimen sequenced was central memory CD4+ T cells from blood. All receptors come from a man aged 25-45 years with type 1 diabetes. Both conserved end residues are part of each CDR3. Fields, in order: CDR3 DNA, CDR3 protein, clone size, D gene, V gene, J gene. D genes are given only for firm matches. Clone size is not always given. Where it is, it says once, few, many or a class for expanded clones.

CDR3nt: TGTGCCAGCAGCCCGACGACTAGCGGGGAGACCCAGTACTTC
CDR3aa: CASSPTTSGETQYF
abundance: -
d_gene: TRBD2
v_gene: TRBV7-2
j_gene: TRBJ2-5

CDR3nt: TGTGCCAGCAGCCAATCTAGCGGGCCATACAATGAGCAGTTCTTC
CDR3aa: CASSQSSGPYNEQFF
abundance: -
d_gene: TRBD2
v_gene: TRBV14
j_gene: TRBJ2-1

CDR3nt: TGTGCCAGCAGTCGGGGTACTAGCAATCAGCCCCAGCATTTT
CDR3aa: CASSRGTSNQPQHF
abundance: -
d_gene: -
v_gene: TRBV28
j_gene: TRBJ1-5

CDR3nt: TGCGCCAGCAGCTTGGCGGCAGTGATAGTCGGGGAGCTGTTTTTT
CDR3aa: CASSLAAVIVGELFF
abundance: few
d_gene: -
v_gene: TRBV5-1
j_gene: TRBJ2-2

CDR3nt: TGTGCCAGCAGCTTGGTGGCTGATACTAACTATGGCTACACCTTC
CDR3aa: CASSLVADTNYGYTF
abundance: few
d_gene: -
v_gene: TRBV5-5
j_gene: TRBJ1-2

CDR3nt: TGCGCCAGCAGCTTGGCCGGTACTAGCGGGGAGGAGCAGTACTTC
CDR3aa: CASSLAGTSGEEQYF
abundance: once
d_gene: TRBD2
v_gene: TRBV5-1
j_gene: TRBJ2-5

CDR3nt: TGCGCCAGCAGCTTGGGGGCACACTCGGGCCCCGGGGAGCTGTTTTTT
CDR3aa: CASSLGAHSGPGELFF
abundance: -
d_gene: -
v_gene: TRBV5-1
j_gene: TRBJ2-2

CDR3nt: TGTGCCAGCAGTGAATTGGGGCAGGGGGCTAGCGAGCAGTACTTC
CDR3aa: CASSELGQGASEQYF
abundance: few
d_gene: TRBD1
v_gene: TRBV25-1
j_gene: TRBJ2-7

CDR3nt: TGTGCCAGCAGCCCGCCCCCGAGATTGGGCACTGAAGCTTTCTTT
CDR3aa: CASSPPPRLGTEAFF
abundance: few
d_gene: -
v_gene: TRBV7-9
j_gene: TRBJ1-1

CDR3nt: TGTGCCAGCAGCCCCTACACAGATACGCAGTATTTT
CDR3aa: CASSPYTDTQYF
abundance: many
d_gene: -
v_gene: TRBV9
j_gene: TRBJ2-3

CDR3nt: TGTGCCAGCAGTTTAGAGAACAGGAGAGGTTTGGGCTACACCTTC
CDR3aa: CASSLENRRGLGYTF
abundance: few
d_gene: -
v_gene: TRBV28
j_gene: TRBJ1-2

CDR3nt: TGTGCCAGCAGCTTAGATTACGTTCGCCGGGTGGACACTGAAGCTTTCTTT
CDR3aa: CASSLDYVRRVDTEAFF
abundance: -
d_gene: -
v_gene: TRBV7-9
j_gene: TRBJ1-1

CDR3nt: TGTGCCAGTACCGACGTTAATGAGCCCCAGCATTTT
CDR3aa: CASTDVNEPQHF
abundance: many
d_gene: -
v_gene: TRBV19
j_gene: TRBJ1-5

CDR3nt: TGTGCCAGCAGCCTGGGGGGTGGGACTGAAGCTTTCTTT
CDR3aa: CASSLGGGTEAFF
abundance: -
d_gene: -
v_gene: TRBV5-4
j_gene: TRBJ1-1

CDR3nt: TGTGCCAGCAGTGAGGGGAGCCGGGAGACCCAGTACTTC
CDR3aa: CASSEGSRETQYF
abundance: -
d_gene: -
v_gene: TRBV6-1
j_gene: TRBJ2-5

CDR3nt: TGTGCCAGCAGCCCCGGACAGGGAGAAGCTCAGCCCCAGCATTTT
CDR3aa: CASSPGQGEAQPQHF
abundance: few
d_gene: TRBD1
v_gene: TRBV7-9
j_gene: TRBJ1-5

CDR3nt: TGTGCCAGCAACGACAGATACGAGCAGTACTTC
CDR3aa: CASNDRYEQYF
abundance: -
d_gene: -
v_gene: TRBV11-2
j_gene: TRBJ2-7

CDR3nt: TGTGCCAGCAGCTTAACACTCGGATCGTCGAATGAGCAGTTCTTC
CDR3aa: CASSLTLGSSNEQFF
abundance: many
d_gene: -
v_gene: TRBV7-3
j_gene: TRBJ2-1

CDR3nt: TGTGCCAGCAGCCCCAAATTACAGGGGAACACTGAAGCTTTCTTT
CDR3aa: CASSPKLQGNTEAFF
abundance: -
d_gene: -
v_gene: TRBV6-6
j_gene: TRBJ1-1

CDR3nt: TGCGCCAGCAGGTGGGCTGACAGGCGGTCGGAGCAGTTCTTC
CDR3aa: CASRWADRRSEQFF
abundance: -
d_gene: -
v_gene: TRBV10-2
j_gene: TRBJ2-1

CDR3nt: TGCGCCAGCAGCTTGATTTCAGGGGCCACTAATGAAAAACTGTTTTTT
CDR3aa: CASSLISGATNEKLFF
abundance: -
d_gene: -
v_gene: TRBV5-1
j_gene: TRBJ1-4

CDR3nt: TGTGCCAGCAGTCCGACCCTCCAGGGAAATGAGCAGTTCTTC
CDR3aa: CASSPTLQGNEQFF
abundance: -
d_gene: -
v_gene: TRBV28
j_gene: TRBJ2-1

CDR3nt: TGTGCCAGTAGTAGTACAGGGACCACTGAAGCTTTCTTT
CDR3aa: CASSSTGTTEAFF
abundance: many
d_gene: -
v_gene: TRBV19
j_gene: TRBJ1-1

CDR3nt: TGTGCCAGCAGCCTGGATGTGACAGGGCGGGCGAACACTGAAGCTTTCTTT
CDR3aa: CASSLDVTGRANTEAFF
abundance: many
d_gene: TRBD1
v_gene: TRBV4-2
j_gene: TRBJ1-1

CDR3nt: TGTGCCAGCAGCTTCCGGGGTAGCGGTAACACCGGGGAGCTGTTTTTT
CDR3aa: CASSFRGSGNTGELFF
abundance: few
d_gene: -
v_gene: TRBV11-2
j_gene: TRBJ2-2

CDR3nt: TGTGCCGCACTGGGCGCAGGACTAGCGGGAGGGACCGGGGAGCTGTTTTTT
CDR3aa: CAALGAGLAGGTGELFF
abundance: many
d_gene: TRBD2
v_gene: TRBV19
j_gene: TRBJ2-2

CDR3nt: TGTGCCTGGCGACCTGCGGGACGGCGGAACACTGAAGCTTTCTTT
CDR3aa: CAWRPAGRRNTEAFF
abundance: few
d_gene: -
v_gene: TRBV30
j_gene: TRBJ1-1

CDR3nt: TGCAGCGGCGACAGGGGAAAGAGGAATGAGCAGTTCTTC
CDR3aa: CSGDRGKRNEQFF
abundance: many
d_gene: TRBD1
v_gene: TRBV29-1
j_gene: TRBJ2-1

CDR3nt: TGTGCCAGCAGCCGAGGGGGCGGTGAAAAACTGTTTTTT
CDR3aa: CASSRGGGEKLFF
abundance: many
d_gene: TRBD1
v_gene: TRBV14
j_gene: TRBJ1-4

CDR3nt: TGTGCCAGCAGTGCAGCAGGGATCGAGACCCAGTACTTC
CDR3aa: CASSAAGIETQYF
abundance: few
d_gene: -
v_gene: TRBV2
j_gene: TRBJ2-5

CDR3nt: TGTGCCATCGGGACAGGGTATGGCTACACCTTC
CDR3aa: CAIGTGYGYTF
abundance: -
d_gene: TRBD1
v_gene: TRBV10-3
j_gene: TRBJ1-2

CDR3nt: TGTGCCAGCAGCTCACTGACAGGGCGAGGCGAGCAGTACTTC
CDR3aa: CASSSLTGRGEQYF
abundance: few
d_gene: TRBD1
v_gene: TRBV5-6
j_gene: TRBJ2-7

CDR3nt: TGTGCCAGCAGCTCGACTGGCTACGAGCAGTACTTC
CDR3aa: CASSSTGYEQYF
abundance: few
d_gene: -
v_gene: TRBV5-4
j_gene: TRBJ2-7

CDR3nt: TGTGCCAGTAGTAACGGCGGGAGGGCCCAAGAGACCCAGTACTTC
CDR3aa: CASSNGGRAQETQYF
abundance: -
d_gene: TRBD2
v_gene: TRBV19
j_gene: TRBJ2-5

CDR3nt: TGTGCCAGCAGTCCTGGACAGACCTACGAGCAGTACTTC
CDR3aa: CASSPGQTYEQYF
abundance: -
d_gene: -
v_gene: TRBV7-2
j_gene: TRBJ2-7

CDR3nt: TGTGCCAGCAGCTTCCTGACAGGGGGTAAGGGTGAGCAGTTCTTC
CDR3aa: CASSFLTGGKGEQFF
abundance: -
d_gene: TRBD1
v_gene: TRBV4-2
j_gene: TRBJ2-1

CDR3nt: TGTGCCAGCACTACACTCCCAGGCGCCTACGAGCAGTACTTC
CDR3aa: CASTTLPGAYEQYF
abundance: few
d_gene: -
v_gene: TRBV6-6
j_gene: TRBJ2-7

CDR3nt: TGTGCCAGACCGGACCCTCGTCGGAAGTATTTT
CDR3aa: CARPDPRRKYF
abundance: -
d_gene: -
v_gene: TRBV27
j_gene: TRBJ2-3

CDR3nt: TGTGCCAGCAGCCCGGATCAAAGCAATCAGCCCCAGCATTTT
CDR3aa: CASSPDQSNQPQHF
abundance: few
d_gene: -
v_gene: TRBV7-2
j_gene: TRBJ1-5

CDR3nt: TGTGCCAGCAGCTCCGCCCGAGCCGCTAATGAAAAACTGTTTTTT
CDR3aa: CASSSARAANEKLFF
abundance: few
d_gene: -
v_gene: TRBV7-9
j_gene: TRBJ1-4

CDR3nt: TGTGCCAGCAGTCCGGGACAGGGTTGGCAGCCCCAGCATTTT
CDR3aa: CASSPGQGWQPQHF
abundance: -
d_gene: TRBD1
v_gene: TRBV27
j_gene: TRBJ1-5

CDR3nt: TGTGCCAGCTCACCTCGAGGAGGTGCCTACGAGCAGTACTTC
CDR3aa: CASSPRGGAYEQYF
abundance: -
d_gene: -
v_gene: TRBV18
j_gene: TRBJ2-7

CDR3nt: TGTGCCAGCTCCCGAACTGAAGCTTTCTTT
CDR3aa: CASSRTEAFF
abundance: -
d_gene: -
v_gene: TRBV28
j_gene: TRBJ1-1

CDR3nt: TGTGCCAGCAGCCCCGGGACACTGAACACTGAAGCTTTCTTT
CDR3aa: CASSPGTLNTEAFF
abundance: -
d_gene: -
v_gene: TRBV28
j_gene: TRBJ1-1

CDR3nt: TGTGCCAGCAGTTTAAGTCCTGGAAACACCATATATTTT
CDR3aa: CASSLSPGNTIYF
abundance: many
d_gene: -
v_gene: TRBV27
j_gene: TRBJ1-3

CDR3nt: TGTGCCAGCAGCCCCCTGGGCGGCCGGGGGGAATTCGAGCAGTTCTTC
CDR3aa: CASSPLGGRGEFEQFF
abundance: few
d_gene: TRBD2
v_gene: TRBV5-8
j_gene: TRBJ2-1

CDR3nt: TGTGCCACCAGCAGAGCTTTACAGGGGGCGCGGGGCACAGATACGCAGTATTTT
CDR3aa: CATSRALQGARGTDTQYF
abundance: -
d_gene: TRBD1
v_gene: TRBV15
j_gene: TRBJ2-3